The 25 T cell receptor beta chains in this list originate from one sample, sequenced in a study of shared clonotypes between healthy human individuals. Sequenced by immunoSEQ multiplex PCR; TCRdb stores in-frame clones only, minus some. The sample lists about 490,000 clones; approximately 79% were seen once. The specimen sequenced was PBMCs. Receptors were obtained from a woman aged 35 to 49 in good health. Some clones in this sample may be carry-over from other donors' samples.

V usage is TRBV9 and J usage is TRBJ2-1; 7 nucleotides agree with TRBD2. The CDR3 length is 18 residues. J lost 0 bases, V lost 3 bases, and 12 bases had no gene match. CDR1 is SGDLS and CDR2 is YYNGEE in the germline V gene. The CDR3 bases are TGTGCCAGCAGCGCAGGCCGTCGACTAGCACTCTCCTACAATGAGCAGTTCTTC. Translation gives CASSAGRRLALSYNEQFF.

The chain is built from TRBV19 and TRBJ2-7; D possibly corresponds to TRBD1 (6 bases). Trimming removed 3 bases at V and 0 bases at J, with 12 bases between. The CDR3 is made up of 15 amino acids. Germline V lookup: CDR1 LNHDA, CDR2 SQIVND (reference sequence). The CDR3 nucleotides read TGTGCCAGTAGTATGAAGGACAGAAGCTCCTACGAGCAGTACTTC. It yields the protein CASSMKDRSSYEQYF.

This rearrangement joins TRBV28 to TRBJ1-4, with a possible D match to TRBD1 (6 bases). The V gene lost 7 bases and the J gene lost 8 bases, with 20 bases spanning the gap. The germline CDR1 and CDR2 sequences are MDHEN and SYDVKM. The CDR3 contains 15 residues. CDR3 in DNA: TGTGCCAGCACACCCCCCGGGACAACGGAAGAAAAACTGTTTTTT. Protein: CASTPPGTTEEKLFF.

On this clone itself: Sequence at one end of the junction differs from germline and may be a read error. The V and J genes are TRBV5-6 and TRBJ2-1, with 14 positions matching TRBD2. CDR1 is SGHDT, CDR2 YYEEEE, per germline. CDR3 length: 15 residues. The DNA for the CDR3 is TGCGCCAGCAGCCCGGGACTAGCGGGAGAGAATGAGCAGTTCTTC. As protein: CASSPGLAGENEQFF.

The chain recombines TRBV4-1 with TRBJ1-5; D is perhaps TRBD1 (6 bases). The germline V and J ends were trimmed by 1 base and 3 bases, with 13 bases remaining between them. CDR3 length: 16 amino acids. Germline CDR1 and CDR2: MGHRA and YSYEKL. The CDR3 region is CASSQGVGGSNQPQHF. CDR3 nucleotides: TGCGCCAGCAGCCAAGGTGTAGGGGGGTCCAATCAGCCCCAGCATTTT.

V is TRBV5-1 and J is TRBJ2-1, with 10 bases identical to TRBD2. J was trimmed by 8 bases and V by 4 bases; bases with no gene match: 9. This CDR3 is built from 15 residues. Germline CDR1 and CDR2: SGHRS and YFSETQ. The CDR3 sequence: CASSLLAGVRYEQFF. The CDR3 region has the DNA TGCGCCAGCAGCCTTCTAGCGGGAGTTAGGTATGAGCAGTTCTTC.

The V call is TRBV6-1, the J call TRBJ1-5, with TRBD1 matching over 9 bases. Germline V gene lookup returns CDR1 MNHNS and CDR2 SASEGT. The CDR3 spans 16 residues. The junction had 8 bases not matched to a gene; V was cut back by 6 bases and J by 2 bases. CDR3 coding DNA: TGTGCCAGCAGGGAACAACAGGGGGCACGCAATCAGCCCCAGCATTTT. Protein product: CASREQQGARNQPQHF.

This sequence joins TRBV28 and TRBJ1-1; 12 nucleotides line up with TRBD1. This CDR3 has 16 amino acids. Losses at the gene ends were 2 bases for V and 3 bases for J; bases not matched to a gene: 4. Germline values: CDR1 MDHEN, CDR2 SYDVKM. CDR3 DNA sequence: TGTGCCAGCAGTTTAGGGGACAGGGGGCGCGACACTGAAGCTTTCTTT. It is translated as CASSLGDRGRDTEAFF.

This chain joins TRBV28 and TRBJ2-3; perhaps TRBD2 as D (6 bases). CDR1 and CDR2 from the germline V gene are MDHEN and SYDVKM. This CDR3 is 16 amino acids long. Trimming left V 6 bases short and J 0 bases short, with 16 bases between. CDR3 in DNA: TGTGCCAGCAGGTTAGCGGAGGGCCCTAGCACAGATACGCAGTATTTT. This gives the protein CASRLAEGPSTDTQYF.

The chain carries TRBV9 and TRBJ2-5; no definite D call. CDR1 is SGDLS and CDR2 is YYNGEE in the germline V gene. The CDR3 sequence is 15 residues long. Trimming removed 0 bases at V and 1 base at J, with 10 bases between. CDR3 nucleotides: TGTGCCAGCAGCGTAGACGGCAACCCCCAAGAGACCCAGTACTTC. This translates into CASSVDGNPQETQYF.

This clone is a singleton in its sample. The chain employs TRBV11-2 and TRBJ2-2, with TRBD1 identical over 7 bases. Germline V gene sequence: CDR1 SGHAT, CDR2 FQNNGV. V gave up 6 bases and J gave up 3 bases; unmatched junction bases: 10. The CDR3 runs 16 residues. The chain's CDR3 is CASREGGYPDTGELFF. CDR3 coding DNA: TGTGCCAGCAGGGAAGGGGGCTACCCCGACACCGGGGAGCTGTTTTTT.

The chain has TRBV19 and TRBJ2-7; 9 positions match TRBD1. The CDR3 has 16 amino acids. Germline V lookup: CDR1 LNHDA, CDR2 SQIVND (reference sequence). V was pared by 5 bases and J by 5 bases, with 13 bases of the junction left unmatched. The CDR3 DNA reads TGTGCCAGTAGTCTAACGCCGGGGACAGGGTTCGACGAGCAGTACTTC. The encoded protein is CASSLTPGTGFDEQYF.

The genes are TRBV4-2 and TRBJ1-2; D is unclear. This CDR3 comprises 15 residues. Trimming removed 0 bases from V and 8 bases from J, with 16 bases in between. Germline CDR1 is LGHNA and CDR2 is YNFKEQ. The CDR3 DNA reads as TGTGCCAGCAGCCAAGATCGGGGTGGCAGGTGGGGCTACACCTTC. Translating gives CASSQDRGGRWGYTF.

This rearrangement joins TRBV19 to TRBJ2-1, with 8 bases aligning to TRBD2. Trimming took 3 bases from V and 5 from J; bases not matched to a gene: 9. The CDR3 sequence is 16 residues long. CDR1 LNHDA and CDR2 SQIVND come from the germline V gene (reference sequence). The CDR3 sequence is CASSMGAGTSDNEQFF. As DNA, the CDR3 is TGTGCCAGTAGTATGGGAGCCGGGACTAGTGACAATGAGCAGTTCTTC.

This rearrangement joins TRBV9 to TRBJ1-3; D gene uncertain. Germline-derived CDR1 and CDR2 are SGDLS and YYNGEE. V lost 0 bases, J lost 6 bases, and 10 bases lay in between. The length of the CDR3 is 14 residues. CDR3 nucleotides: TGTGCCAGCAGCGTAGCGGACGGACTAAACACCATATATTTT. Its translation: CASSVADGLNTIYF.

The chain employs TRBV9 and TRBJ2-5; D not resolved. From germline, CDR1 is SGDLS and CDR2 YYNGEE. V was clipped by 0 bases and J by 1 base, with 13 bases between them. The length of the CDR3 is 16 residues. The CDR3 sequence: CASSVGAARSQETQYF. The CDR3 DNA reads as TGTGCCAGCAGCGTAGGGGCCGCCCGGTCCCAAGAGACCCAGTACTTC.

The chain combines TRBV11-2 with TRBJ2-1; 11 nucleotides agree with TRBD2. J gave up 4 bases and V 2 bases, and 4 bases lay outside the gene matches. CDR3 length: 16 amino acids. Germline V lookup: CDR1 SGHAT, CDR2 FQNNGV. CDR3 protein: CASSLQTSGTYNEQFF. The CDR3 nucleotides are TGTGCCAGCAGCTTACAGACTAGCGGGACTTACAATGAGCAGTTCTTC.

Comment on this clone: A read error may produce the germline difference seen at one junction end. The rearrangement links TRBV30 to TRBJ2-7; D not resolved. The CDR3 is made up of 11 amino acids. Germline V CDR1 and CDR2: GTSNPN, SVGIG (reference sequence). The CDR3 bases are TGTGTCTGGACCACTTCCAACGAGCAGTACTTC. It is translated as CVWTTSNEQYF.

With regard to this clone: This same CDR3 is encoded by further DNA sequences in the sample. The CDR3 bases are TGTGCCAGCAGCTTAGGAGTCTCCTACGAGCAGTACTTC. This codes for CASSLGVSYEQYF. V and J are TRBV7-8 and TRBJ2-7; no firm D call. The CDR3 runs 13 residues. CDR1 SGHVS and CDR2 FQNEAQ come from the germline V gene. Deletions cut 1 base from V and 0 bases from J, with 4 bases between.

The table lists this clone with a count of one. Other DNA sequences in this sample translate to the same CDR3. The chain combines TRBV7-9 with TRBJ1-4, with 8 bases identical to TRBD1. Germline V gene lookup returns CDR1 SEHNR and CDR2 FQNEAQ (reference sequence). The CDR3 is made up of 14 amino acids. J lost 5 bases, V lost 1 base, and 0 bases had no gene match. The CDR3 loop is CASSLGTGNEKLFF. The DNA for the CDR3 is TGTGCCAGCAGCTTAGGGACAGGGAATGAAAAACTGTTTTTT.

The chain carries TRBV30 and TRBJ2-2, with D unresolved. Germline-derived CDR1 and CDR2 are GTSNPN and SVGIG (reference sequence). The CDR3 spans 13 residues. Trimming shortened V by 0 bases and J by 5 bases, and 7 bases separated the two germline ends. CDR3 sequence reads: CAWSVALTGELFF. Written as DNA, the CDR3 is TGTGCCTGGAGTGTTGCCTTGACCGGGGAGCTGTTTTTT. The variable domain in full, with the rest retrieved from reference TRBV30 and TRBJ2-2, is SQTIHQWPATLVQPVGSPLSLECTVEGTSNPNLYWYRQAAGRGLQLLFYSVGIGQISSEVPQNLSASRPQDRQFILSSKKLLLSDSGFYLCAWSVALTGELFFGEGSRLTVL.

V is TRBV27 and J is TRBJ2-2; D might be TRBD1 or TRBD2, each matching 5 bases. This CDR3 has 18 residues. V gave up 3 bases and J gave up 0 bases, with 17 bases separating them. Germline V gene lookup returns CDR1 MNHEY and CDR2 SMNVEV (reference sequence). Written as DNA, the CDR3 is TGTGCCAGCAGTTTCCATCGCCGGGACCGCACGAACACCGGGGAGCTGTTTTTT. It specifies CASSFHRRDRTNTGELFF.

This clone was observed many times. V and J are TRBV7-2 and TRBJ2-7; 9 bases agree with TRBD2. Germline V gene sequence: CDR1 SGHTA, CDR2 FQGNSA. V lost 4 bases to trimming and J lost 5 bases; unmatched junction nucleotides: 12. There are 16 residues in the CDR3. The CDR3 DNA sequence: TGTGCCAGCAGCTCCCCGGCGGGGGGGCTAGCAGACGAGCAGTACTTC. Translating it yields CASSSPAGGLADEQYF.

In this sample, this clone turned up a few times. The rearrangement links TRBV9 to TRBJ2-7, with 8 nucleotides matching TRBD1. The germline V gene has CDR1 SGDLS and CDR2 YYNGEE. The CDR3 runs 13 residues. The ends lost 4 bases at V and 3 bases at J; junction bases unmatched: 3. The CDR3 DNA is TGTGCCAGCAGCTCAGGACAGGGCTACGAGCAGTACTTC. Translated, it gives CASSSGQGYEQYF.

This sequence joins TRBV18 and TRBJ2-3; D may match TRBD1 or TRBD2 (5 bases each). Germline V gene lookup returns CDR1 KGHSH and CDR2 LQKENI. This CDR3 spans 15 amino acids. V lost 4 bases, J lost 2 bases, and 13 bases lay in between. CDR3 sequence: CASSLPAGATDTQYF. CDR3 DNA sequence: TGTGCCAGCTCACTACCAGCCGGGGCCACAGATACGCAGTATTTT.